Presented here are 30 T cell receptor beta chains from one specimen sequenced in a study of blood T cell repertoires in COVID-19. Sequencing used immunoSEQ multiplex PCR; TCRdb keeps in-frame clones, though not all of them. This table holds roughly 77,000 clones, 70% to 85% found once. Sequenced sample: peripheral blood. The source is a man aged 55-75 years with active or convalescent COVID-19.

J is TRBJ2-3 and V is TRBV6-5, with D possibly matching TRBD2 (5 bases). Germline CDR1 MNHEY, CDR2 SVGAGI. This CDR3 spans 14 amino acids. Trimming took 0 bases from V and 6 from J, leaving 10 bases between them. DNA of the CDR3: TGTGCCAGCAGTTACTCGAGAGGCGGGGATACGCAGTATTTT. Encoded protein: CASSYSRGGDTQYF.

V gene TRBV15 combines with J gene TRBJ1-1, with no clear D. The CDR3 spans 15 residues. V shed 1 base and J shed 1 base, with 10 bases lying between them. Per the germline V gene, CDR1 is LNHNV and CDR2 is YYDKDF (reference sequence). The CDR3 DNA is TGTGCCACCAGCAGAGGGTTTGGGAGGAACACTGAAGCTTTCTTT. Its protein is CATSRGFGRNTEAFF. Variable domain in full (rest from reference TRBV15 and TRBJ1-1): DAMVIQNPRYQVTQFGKPVTLSCSQTLNHNVMYWYQQKSSQAPKLLFHYYDKDFNNEADTPDNFQSRRPNTSFCFLDIRSPGLGDTAMYLCATSRGFGRNTEAFFGQGTRLTVV.

The chain combines TRBV5-8 with TRBJ1-3; the D gene is possibly TRBD1 (6 bases). The CDR3 runs 16 residues. Germline loops: CDR1 SGHTS, CDR2 YDEGEE. Trimming stripped 4 bases from V and 0 bases from J, with 14 bases between. The CDR3 loop is CASSPGQFSSGNTIYF. In DNA, the CDR3 is TGTGCCAGCAGCCCCGGACAGTTTTCCTCTGGAAACACCATATATTTT.

The genes are TRBV3-1 (or the pseudogene TRBV3-2) and TRBJ2-2; no definite D call. The CDR3 runs to 16 residues. V lost 1 base and J lost 6, with 15 bases in between. Per germline, CDR1 LGHDT and CDR2 YNNKEL (reference sequence). The CDR3 reads CASSQAHSIQAGELFF. CDR3 coding DNA: TGTGCCAGCAGCCAAGCCCATAGTATCCAGGCCGGGGAGCTGTTTTTT.

This clone has just a few counts. V and J are TRBV19 and TRBJ2-7; D is perhaps TRBD1 (5 bases). The CDR3 is made up of 14 amino acids. V was pared by 4 bases and J by 4 bases, with 14 bases between. Looked up from germline, CDR1 is LNHDA and CDR2 is SQIVND (reference sequence). The CDR3 sequence: CASSKTDSGYEQYF. CDR3 nucleotide sequence: TGTGCCAGTAGTAAGACAGATAGTGGGTACGAGCAGTACTTC.

This clone was recorded only once. One end of the junction fails to match germline, which may point to a read error. This chain uses TRBV28 with TRBJ1-2; TRBD1 agrees at 12 bases. The CDR3 totals 16 residues. CDR1 is MDHEN and CDR2 is SYDVKM in the germline V gene. The CDR3 DNA follows: TGTGCCAGCAGCTTATTGGGACAGGGGGCTGACTATGGCTACACCTTC. Its protein product is CASSLLGQGADYGYTF.

This clone came up a few times. The CDR3 loop reads CASSRGDGQIQETQYF. CDR3 nucleotide sequence: TGTGCCAGTAGTCGGGGTGATGGACAGATCCAAGAGACCCAGTACTTC. This chain links TRBV19 with TRBJ2-5; maybe TRBD1 (6 bases). This CDR3 is built from 16 residues. V dropped 5 bases and J dropped 1 base, with 17 bases sitting between them. Germline V lookup: CDR1 LNHDA, CDR2 SQIVND (reference sequence).

The chain recombines TRBV5-1 with TRBJ1-4, with 8 nucleotides matching TRBD1. Germline V gene data show CDR1 as SGHRS and CDR2 as YFSETQ. CDR3 length: 18 amino acids. Trimming at V came to 4 bases and at J to 0 bases, leaving 11 bases not matched to a gene. As DNA, the CDR3 is TGCGCCAGCAGCCCCGGGACAGGTGGGGCCACAACTAATGAAAAACTGTTTTTT. Protein: CASSPGTGGATTNEKLFF.

This rearrangement joins TRBV9 to TRBJ1-1; weak D call: TRBD1 (5 bases). This CDR3 comprises 17 residues. CDR1 is SGDLS, CDR2 YYNGEE, per germline. Trimming removed 4 bases from V and 1 base from J, with 20 bases in between. The CDR3 protein is CASSQPHLGDTNTEAFF. The CDR3 region has the DNA TGTGCCAGCAGCCAACCTCACCTAGGGGATACGAACACTGAAGCTTTCTTT.

The chain employs TRBV6-5 and TRBJ1-1; no definite D call. CDR1 and CDR2 (germline): MNHEY, SVGAGI. The CDR3 loop spans 12 amino acids. V was shortened by 6 bases and J by 3 bases, with 8 bases between the two germline ends. CDR3 DNA: TGTGCCAGCAGGTACCGGGACACTGAAGCTTTCTTT. Protein product: CASRYRDTEAFF.

This clone was seen a single time. This chain uses TRBV12-2 with TRBJ2-1; the D segment call TRBD1 is taken from the table without a DNA check. TRBV12-2 is deemed a pseudogene. CDR3 size: 19 residues. The CDR3 spells CASRLVSLPYRASYNEQFF. CDR3 sequence (DNA): TGTGCAAGTCGCTTAGTTTCGCTTCCATACAGGGCGTCGTACAATGAGCAGTTCTTC.

The V and J genes are TRBV7-6 and TRBJ1-2; 8 nucleotides match TRBD1. Germline loops: CDR1 SGHVS, CDR2 FNYEAQ. The CDR3 spans 14 residues. The trim removed 4 bases at V and 4 bases at J, leaving 5 bases unmatched. CDR3 coding DNA: TGTGCCAGCAGCTCGGGACAGGCCGGCTATGGCTACACCTTC. Amino acid sequence: CASSSGQAGYGYTF.

V gene TRBV18 combines with J gene TRBJ1-6; 8 bases match TRBD1. After removal of 3 bases from V and 8 bases from J, the junction contained 3 bases not matched to a gene. CDR1 KGHSH and CDR2 LQKENI come from the germline V gene. The CDR3 has 14 amino acids. As DNA, the CDR3 is TGTGCCAGCTCACCTCCGGGACAGGATTCACCCCTCCACTTT. Protein product: CASSPPGQDSPLHF.

This chain uses TRBV30 with TRBJ1-5, with 8 bases lining up with TRBD1. V shed 3 bases, J shed 2 bases, and the junction held 12 bases outside the gene matches. This CDR3 has 17 residues. CDR1 is GTSNPN and CDR2 is SVGIG in the germline V gene (reference sequence). DNA for the CDR3: TGTGCCTGGAGCCCCAGAATTGACAGGGGAGGCAATCAGCCCCAGCATTTT. Protein product: CAWSPRIDRGGNQPQHF. The variable domain in full, with the rest retrieved from reference TRBV30 and TRBJ1-5, is SQTIHQWPATLVQPVGSPLSLECTVEGTSNPNLYWYRQAAGRGLQLLFYSVGIGQISSEVPQNLSASRPQDRQFILSSKKLLLSDSGFYLCAWSPRIDRGGNQPQHFGDGTRLSIL.

The chain carries TRBV7-9 and TRBJ1-2; 8 nucleotides align to TRBD1. Germline lookup yields CDR1 SEHNR and CDR2 FQNEAQ (reference sequence). V shed 7 bases, J shed 6 bases, and the junction held 10 bases outside the gene matches. The CDR3 loop spans 14 amino acids. In DNA, the CDR3 is TGTGCCAGCACCCCGGGGCACAGGGGGGATGGCTACACCTTC. Its protein is CASTPGHRGDGYTF.

The chain has TRBV6-6 and TRBJ2-5; 7 bases are a match to TRBD1. The junction had 3 bases not matched to a gene; V was cut back by 8 bases and J by 0 bases. Germline assignment: CDR1 MNHNY and CDR2 SVGAGI (reference sequence). CDR3 length: 13 amino acids. This chain's CDR3 is CASGTANQETQYF. DNA for the CDR3: TGTGCCAGCGGGACAGCGAACCAAGAGACCCAGTACTTC.

The rearrangement joins TRBV10-3 to TRBJ2-2; tentatively, D is TRBD1 (5 bases). Per the germline V gene, CDR1 is ENHRY and CDR2 is SYGVKD. The V end lost 2 bases, the J end lost 1 base, and 11 bases lay between the germline ends. The CDR3 loop spans 16 amino acids. The CDR3, as DNA: TGTGCCATCAGTGAGAGAGACAGCTTGAACACCGGGGAGCTGTTTTTT. Translation: CAISERDSLNTGELFF.

J is TRBJ2-3 and V is TRBV11-2, with D perhaps matching TRBD2 (6 bases). Trimming cost V 5 bases and J 0 bases, with 18 bases left between them. Germline V gene lookup returns CDR1 SGHAT and CDR2 FQNNGV. The CDR3 loop spans 17 amino acids. The CDR3 DNA sequence: TGTGCCAGCAGCCCAGGAGGGGCGGCAGACAGCACAGATACGCAGTATTTT. Its translation is CASSPGGAADSTDTQYF.

This clone was seen repeatedly, ten times or more. The chain uses TRBV19 and TRBJ1-1; TRBD1 is a possible D gene (6 bases). Germline CDR1 LNHDA, CDR2 SQIVND (reference sequence). The CDR3 has 15 residues. Trimming took 3 bases from V and 4 from J, leaving 15 bases between them. In nucleotides, the CDR3 is TGTGCCAGTAGTATTCCCCAGGGGCAGGCCACTGAAGCTTTCTTT. It is translated as CASSIPQGQATEAFF. Together with reference TRBV19 and TRBJ1-1, the CDR3 gives the full variable domain: DGGITQSPKYLFRKEGQNVTLSCEQNLNHDAMYWYRQDPGQGLRLIYYSQIVNDFQKGDIAEGYSVSREKKESFPLTVTSAQKNPTAFYLCASSIPQGQATEAFFGQGTRLTVV.

The V gene is TRBV7-6, the J gene TRBJ2-2; 9 positions agree with TRBD2. CDR1 is SGHVS and CDR2 is FNYEAQ in the germline V gene. The CDR3 consists of 18 residues. V shed 6 bases, J shed 2 bases, and the junction held 13 bases outside the gene matches. The DNA of the CDR3 is TGTGCCAGCAGACCACGCGGGGGGGCCATTACTAACACCGGGGAGCTGTTTTTT. Its protein is CASRPRGGAITNTGELFF. The full variable domain, with the rest looked up from reference TRBV7-6 and TRBJ2-2, is GAGVSQSPRYKVTKRGQDVALRCDPISGHVSLYWYRQALGQGPEFLTYFNYEAQQDKSGLPNDRFSAERPEGSISTLTIQRTEQRDSAMYRCASRPRGGAITNTGELFFGEGSRLTVL.

CDR3 loop: CASSNPSGGAGYEQYF. Written as DNA, the CDR3 is TGTGCCAGTAGCAACCCCAGCGGGGGGGCAGGTTACGAGCAGTACTTC. V gene TRBV19 combines with J gene TRBJ2-7; 10 nucleotides align to TRBD2. Trimming took 6 bases from V and 4 from J; bases not matched to a gene: 12. Germline V gene sequence: CDR1 LNHDA, CDR2 SQIVND (reference sequence). The CDR3 consists of 16 residues.

The chain joins TRBV27 to TRBJ1-2, with D possibly TRBD1 on 6 matching bases. CDR3 length: 15 amino acids. The germline CDR1 and CDR2 sequences are MNHEY and SMNVEV (reference sequence). V gave up 2 bases and J gave up 4 bases, with 14 bases separating them. The CDR3 sequence is CASSLGQGSIYGYTF. In DNA form, the CDR3 reads TGTGCCAGCAGTTTAGGGCAGGGGTCAATCTATGGCTACACCTTC.

The rearrangement joins TRBV27 to TRBJ1-4; D may be TRBD1 (6 bases). In germline, CDR1 is MNHEY, CDR2 SMNVEV (reference sequence). The germline V and J ends were trimmed by 1 base and 7 bases, with 19 bases remaining between them. This CDR3 has 17 residues. In DNA, the CDR3 is TGTGCCAGCAGTTTATACGCTAAGGGGGATATTGGTGAAAAACTGTTTTTT. The encoded protein is CASSLYAKGDIGEKLFF.

The chain uses TRBV4-1 and TRBJ2-7; weak D call: TRBD1 (6 bases). Germline CDR1 MGHRA, CDR2 YSYEKL. The CDR3 covers 16 residues. Trimming removed 4 bases from V and 0 bases from J, with 16 bases in between. The CDR3 protein is CASSLSRGMSSYEQYF. The CDR3 coding sequence is TGCGCCAGCAGCCTCTCTAGGGGGATGAGCTCCTACGAGCAGTACTTC.

The J gene is TRBJ1-1, the V gene TRBV6-4; 7 bases align to TRBD1. The J segment lost 5 bases and the V segment lost 2 bases, leaving 2 bases of the junction unmatched. This CDR3 comprises 13 residues. Germline CDR1 reads MRHNA; CDR2 reads SNTAGT. CDR3 coding DNA: TGTGCCAGCAGTGACAACAGGGGTACTGAAGCTTTCTTT. This codes for CASSDNRGTEAFF.

This sequence joins TRBV27 and TRBJ2-1; 9 bases match TRBD1. Trimming cost V 5 bases and J 2 bases; bases outside gene matches: 7. Germline assignment: CDR1 MNHEY and CDR2 SMNVEV (reference sequence). The CDR3 sequence is 16 residues long. The DNA for the CDR3 is TGTGCCAGCAGTGTCCGCCGGGACAGGGCCTACAATGAGCAGTTCTTC. This encodes CASSVRRDRAYNEQFF.

V usage is TRBV5-6 and J usage is TRBJ1-6; tentatively, D is TRBD1 (5 bases). This CDR3 has 14 amino acids. Germline CDR1 SGHDT, CDR2 YYEEEE. V lost 1 base to trimming and J lost 11 bases, with 13 bases between them. The CDR3 nucleotides read TGTGCCAGCAGCTTGCTCTCAGGGAAGGCACCCCTCCACTTT. This sequence encodes CASSLLSGKAPLHF. Full variable domain (missing parts from reference TRBV5-6 and TRBJ1-6): DAGVTQSPTHLIKTRGQQVTLRCSPKSGHDTVSWYQQALGQGPQFIFQYYEEEERQRGNFPDRFSGHQFPNYSSELNVNALLLGDSALYLCASSLLSGKAPLHFGNGTRLTVT.

This rearrangement joins TRBV28 to TRBJ1-1; TRBD1 aligns across 7 bases. V trimming: 4 bases; J trimming: 8 bases; junction bases outside the gene matches: 13. Germline V gene sequence: CDR1 MDHEN, CDR2 SYDVKM. This CDR3 region has 15 residues. This CDR3 reads CASSSPAPDRAEAFF. Here the CDR3 DNA reads TGTGCCAGCAGTTCCCCCGCGCCCGACAGGGCAGAAGCTTTCTTT.

This rearrangement joins TRBV7-8 to TRBJ2-7; D is undetermined. V lost 4 bases, J lost 3 bases, and 19 bases lay in between. The length of the CDR3 is 16 residues. CDR1 SGHVS and CDR2 FQNEAQ come from the germline V gene. CDR3 in DNA: TGTGCCAGCAGCTCACACTCCGCCGGCGGATACTACGAGCAGTACTTC. Its protein is CASSSHSAGGYYEQYF.

This chain links TRBV30 with TRBJ2-1; TRBD2 might be the D (6 bases). CDR1 and CDR2 from the germline V gene are GTSNPN and SVGIG (reference sequence). The CDR3 is 14 amino acids. V shed 5 bases and J shed 7 bases, with 18 bases lying between them. CDR3: CAWDGTPSRNEQFF. CDR3 bases: TGTGCCTGGGACGGGACTCCCTCGCGGAATGAGCAGTTCTTC.